This entry lists 18 T cell receptor beta chains sequenced from one sample in a study of CD8 T cells in ankylosing spondylitis. TCRdb reprocessed the 5' RACE reads via MiXCR and lists one record per CDR3 protein. Of 150,000 or so distinct CDR3 sequences listed, roughly 31% are singletons. Sequencing was performed on synovial fluid, either unsorted or a sorted T cell fraction (not recorded which). These receptors came from a male donor with ankylosing spondylitis.

The chain carries TRBV20-1 and TRBJ2-3; D not certain. The CDR3 consists of 13 residues. Trimming removed 1 base at V and 4 bases at J, with 9 bases between. CDR1 DFQATT and CDR2 SNEGSKA come from the germline V gene (reference sequence). The CDR3 DNA sequence: TGCAGTGCTAGAGTGGGAACGCCAGATACGCAGTATTTT. This translates into CSARVGTPDTQYF.

This clonotype has more than one count but fewer than ten. The chain uses TRBV3-1 and TRBJ2-1; the D gene is possibly TRBD2 (6 bases). With 1 base removed from V and 7 bases from J, the gap between germline ends came to 17 bases. The CDR3 extends over 16 amino acids. In germline, CDR1 is LGHDT, CDR2 YNNKEL (reference sequence). The CDR3 DNA reads TGTGCCAGCAGCCAAGTGACTAGAGGTGGGAAGAATGAGCAGTTCTTC. Protein sequence: CASSQVTRGGKNEQFF.

This clonotype has a handful of counts. The chain combines TRBV5-5 with TRBJ2-1; TRBD1 or TRBD2 may be the D gene (6 bases each). V lost 0 bases, J lost 6 bases, and 19 bases lay in between. The CDR3 has 17 amino acids. Germline V lookup: CDR1 SGHKS, CDR2 YYEKEE (reference sequence). CDR3 bases: TGTGCCAGCAGCTTGGCCATGATGGGGGGCAATTTCAATGAGCAGTTCTTC. As protein: CASSLAMMGGNFNEQFF. Combining the CDR3 with reference TRBV5-5 and TRBJ2-1 gives the whole variable domain DAGVTQSPTHLIKTRGQQVTLRCSPISGHKSVSWYQQVLGQGPQFIFQYYEKEERGRGNFPDRFSARQFPNYSSELNVNALLLGDSALYLCASSLAMMGGNFNEQFFGPGTRLTVL.

This clonotype was seen a handful of times. V and J are TRBV20-1 and TRBJ2-1, with 14 bases that match TRBD2. This CDR3 region has 18 residues. Trimming removed 0 bases from V and 4 bases from J; junction bases left unmatched: 8. In germline, CDR1 is DFQATT, CDR2 SNEGSKA (reference sequence). The CDR3 is CSARDQTSGRALYNEQFF. In nucleotides, the CDR3 is TGCAGTGCTAGAGATCAGACTAGCGGGAGGGCCCTATACAATGAGCAGTTCTTC.

This clonotype was detected many times. The chain combines TRBV4-3 with TRBJ1-1, with TRBD1 matching over 9 bases. The CDR3 covers 14 residues. Germline V gene sequence: CDR1 LGHNA, CDR2 YSLEER. The V segment lost 3 bases and the J segment 4 bases; nucleotides outside the gene matches: 3. CDR3 protein: CASSQWDRATEAFF. CDR3 in DNA: TGCGCCAGCAGCCAGTGGGACAGGGCCACTGAAGCTTTCTTT.

About this clonotype itself: This could be a read error, since a much larger clone is one nucleotide away. V and J are TRBV5-1 and TRBJ2-3; D is possibly TRBD1 or TRBD2 (5 bases each). Trimming cost V 4 bases and J 1 base, with 16 bases left between them. This CDR3 spans 16 amino acids. Germline CDR1 reads SGHRS; CDR2 reads YFSETQ. The chain's CDR3 is CASSTGLSWGTDTQYF. The CDR3 DNA reads TGCGCCAGCAGCACAGGACTCTCGTGGGGCACAGATACGCAGTATTTT.

This clonotype was seen ten or more times. The chain recombines TRBV7-9 with TRBJ2-4, with D unclear. CDR3 length equals 15 residues. Trimming removed 3 bases from V and 5 bases from J, with 14 bases in between. Per the germline V gene, CDR1 is SEHNR and CDR2 is FQNEAQ (reference sequence). In DNA, the CDR3 is TGTGCCAGCAGCTTCAAGAGCCCTTCGGAAAACATTCAGTACTTC. The encoded protein is CASSFKSPSENIQYF.

This clonotype was found many times. This sequence joins TRBV7-3 and TRBJ2-5, with 15 bases identical to TRBD2. After removal of 5 bases from V and 3 bases from J, the junction contained 4 bases not matched to a gene. This CDR3 is built from 16 residues. CDR1 and CDR2 from the germline V gene are SGHTA and FQGTGA. CDR3 residues: CASSQGLAGGKETQYF. CDR3 coding DNA: TGTGCCAGCAGCCAAGGACTAGCGGGGGGGAAAGAGACCCAGTACTTC.

This clonotype was seen more than once but under ten times. The chain has TRBV5-1 and TRBJ2-3; a weak D match, TRBD2 (6 bases). The CDR3 loop spans 15 amino acids. Trimming stripped 4 bases from V and 6 bases from J, with 18 bases between. The germline V gene has CDR1 SGHRS and CDR2 YFSETQ. The CDR3 protein is CASSHGTEGLDTQYF. In nucleotides, the CDR3 is TGCGCCAGCAGCCACGGGACTGAAGGATTGGATACGCAGTATTTT.

The chain carries TRBV20-1 and TRBJ2-3; 8 bases map to TRBD2. V lost 3 bases to trimming and J lost 0 bases; unmatched junction nucleotides: 8. Germline-derived CDR1 and CDR2 are DFQATT and SNEGSKA (reference sequence). The CDR3 loop spans 16 amino acids. Written as DNA, the CDR3 is TGCAGTGCTAGCGCCGGGGCTAGCGGGAGCACAGATACGCAGTATTTT. The encoded protein is CSASAGASGSTDTQYF.

This clonotype has ten or more counts. The rearrangement joins TRBV18 to TRBJ2-5, with 9 bases lining up with TRBD1. This CDR3 spans 18 amino acids. Unmatched junction bases numbered 12, after V lost 1 base and J lost 3 bases. The germline V gene encodes CDR1 KGHSH and CDR2 LQKENI. CDR3 DNA: TGTGCCAGCTCACCACAGAAAAGGGACAGGGCACTTAAAGAGACCCAGTACTTC. Encoded protein: CASSPQKRDRALKETQYF.

The V call is TRBV11-2, the J call TRBJ2-1; 7 bases map to TRBD2. Germline V gene sequence: CDR1 SGHAT, CDR2 FQNNGV. V lost 2 bases to trimming and J lost 1 base; unmatched junction nucleotides: 8. The CDR3 contains 17 residues. In nucleotides, the CDR3 is TGTGCCAGCAGCTTAAAGGCGGGAGACTTATCCTACAATGAGCAGTTCTTC. This codes for CASSLKAGDLSYNEQFF.

The sample holds many counts of this clonotype. The J gene is TRBJ1-5, the V gene TRBV19; no firm D call. V gave up 5 bases and J gave up 7 bases, with 12 bases separating them. Germline CDR1 reads LNHDA; CDR2 reads SQIVND (reference sequence). The CDR3 contains 13 residues. CDR3 sequence reads: CASSAVESQPQHF. CDR3 DNA sequence: TGTGCCAGTAGTGCAGTGGAATCCCAGCCCCAGCATTTT. Looking up the rest from reference TRBV19 and TRBJ1-5 gives the full variable domain: DGGITQSPKYLFRKEGQNVTLSCEQNLNHDAMYWYRQDPGQGLRLIYYSQIVNDFQKGDIAEGYSVSREKKESFPLTVTSAQKNPTAFYLCASSAVESQPQHFGDGTRLSIL.

This clonotype occurred many times. The rearrangement uses TRBV12-3 or TRBV12-4 and TRBJ1-2; 9 bases agree with TRBD1. V dropped 3 bases and J dropped 0; count of bases not matched to a gene: 11. CDR3 size: 18 residues. This CDR3 is CASSLGVGTGTSNYGYTF. DNA for the CDR3: TGTGCCAGCAGTTTGGGGGTCGGGACAGGGACCTCTAACTATGGCTACACCTTC.

This clonotype has a handful of counts. V usage is TRBV7-9 and J usage is TRBJ2-5, with 7 bases aligning to TRBD2. This CDR3 is built from 14 residues. Germline lookup yields CDR1 SEHNR and CDR2 FQNEAQ (reference sequence). V gave up 3 bases and J gave up 1 base; unmatched junction bases: 2. CDR3 residues: CASSFSSGQETQYF. CDR3 nucleotides: TGTGCCAGCAGCTTCTCTAGCGGCCAAGAGACCCAGTACTTC.

The rearrangement links TRBV20-1 to TRBJ2-3; D not resolved. CDR1 DFQATT and CDR2 SNEGSKA come from the germline V gene (reference sequence). Trimming stripped 3 bases from V and 6 bases from J, with 16 bases between. This CDR3 is built from 14 residues. The CDR3 sequence is CSASGPVLSDTQYF. The CDR3 DNA is TGCAGTGCTAGCGGACCCGTTCTGTCGGATACGCAGTATTTT.

The chain recombines TRBV5-5 with TRBJ1-4; D is undetermined. The germline gives CDR1 SGHKS, CDR2 YYEKEE (reference sequence). V shed 3 bases and J shed 4 bases, with 16 bases lying between them. This CDR3 spans 16 amino acids. The CDR3 bases are TGTGCCAGCAGCTCGGGTCAACCGAAGGGTAATGAAAAACTGTTTTTT. Amino acid sequence: CASSSGQPKGNEKLFF.

This clonotype was recorded many times. The chain joins TRBV15 to TRBJ2-3; no reliable D call. Looked up from germline, CDR1 is LNHNV and CDR2 is YYDKDF (reference sequence). The CDR3 consists of 15 residues. The V and J ends lost 0 bases and 0 bases respectively, with 7 bases between them. The CDR3 bases are TGTGCCACCAGCAGAGATTCTGTGAGCACAGATACGCAGTATTTT. Protein sequence: CATSRDSVSTDTQYF.